The clone carrying this TCR beta chain was observed at least ten times. Its specificity is not known. The sample originates from a study of response to subunit inactivated influenza vaccine. MiXCR, applied by TCRdb to the RT-PCR reads, yields one record per CDR3 protein. This sample yields more than 550,000 distinct CDR3 sequences, of which roughly 10% are seen a single time; about 10% belongs to the top ten. General observations from the study: Few new T cells, the authors suggested, are recruited by each seasonal influenza vaccination.

There are 15 residues in the CDR3. With 8 bases removed from V and 5 bases from J, the gap between germline ends came to 20 bases. These data are also associated with another study on T cells expressing NK-cell markers. This second study says: The authors generated TCR beta cDNA through 5'RACE template switching with UMIs. Of the CD8+ T cells in six donors, roughly 1.0-7.0% belonged to dominant NKG2C+ clonotypes.

V gene TRBV12-3 or TRBV12-4 combines with J gene TRBJ2-3; D might be TRBD2 (6 bases). The starting material was PBMCs from blood, obtained on the day of vaccination. The receptor was isolated from a man over 45 who received an inactivated influenza vaccine. CDR3 amino acids: CASCRLGRLEDTQYF. The DNA of the CDR3 is TGTGCCAGCTGCCGACTAGGAAGGTTAGAAGATACGCAGTATTTT.